This T cell receptor (beta chain) was identified in a study of OX40 agonist ivuxolimab in advanced cancers. The data were produced by immunoSEQ multiplex PCR, yet TCRdb's version contains in-frame clones alone and is incomplete. The sample records about 62,000 clones, 88% being singletons. Worth noting for this clone: Its specificity is unknown.

The CDR3 loop spans 13 amino acids. V shed 7 bases and J shed 5 bases, with 14 bases lying between them. CDR1 is MNHEY, CDR2 SMNVEV, per germline (reference sequence). General study findings and limits: Averaged across samples, CD8+ T cells carried more expanded clones than CD4+ did.

Source: CD4+ or CD8+ T cells sorted from blood, taken in a trial of the OX40 agonist ivuxolimab. The clonotype comes from an adult with an advanced solid tumor such as melanoma, head and neck, liver or kidney cancer. The chain is built from TRBV27 and TRBJ1-1, with unresolved D. The CDR3 nucleotides are TGTGCCAGCAAGGCCTCTACAATAACTGAAGCTTTCTTT. Translated, it gives CASKASTITEAFF.